These 18 T cell receptor beta chains were sequenced from one sample in a study of T cell responses to AZD1222 COVID-19 vaccine. Repertoires were generated with immunoSEQ multiplex PCR, while TCRdb's copy carries only in-frame clones and drops some. This table has 110,000 or so clones, roughly nine tenths appearing once. The sample in question was peripheral blood, obtained 28 days after the second AZD1222 dose. The receptor source for this set is an adult who received the AZD1222 COVID-19 vaccine.

This clone showed up just once. J is TRBJ2-3 and V is TRBV24-1; D perhaps matches TRBD2 (6 bases). This CDR3 has 15 residues. V was pared by 1 base and J by 6 bases, with 13 bases between. Germline assignment: CDR1 KGHDR and CDR2 SFDVKD. The chain's CDR3 is CATSDFRGTRDTQYF. CDR3 bases: TGTGCCACCAGTGATTTTCGGGGGACCAGGGATACGCAGTATTTT.

This clone was counted a few times. The V call is TRBV15, the J call TRBJ2-4; D possibly matches TRBD1 or TRBD2 (6 bases each). This CDR3 region has 17 residues. From germline, CDR1 is LNHNV and CDR2 YYDKDF (reference sequence). Trimming cost V 0 bases and J 3 bases, with 15 bases left between them. The CDR3 is CATSRDPWGAGKNIQYF. The CDR3 bases are TGTGCCACCAGCAGAGACCCGTGGGGGGCTGGCAAAAACATTCAGTACTTC. Based on the CDR3 plus reference TRBV15 and TRBJ2-4, the full variable domain is DAMVIQNPRYQVTQFGKPVTLSCSQTLNHNVMYWYQQKSSQAPKLLFHYYDKDFNNEADTPDNFQSRRPNTSFCFLDIRSPGLGDTAMYLCATSRDPWGAGKNIQYFGAGTRLSVL.

This clone was counted only a few times. The chain carries TRBV5-6 and TRBJ2-7; a weak D match, TRBD1 (5 bases). The CDR3 runs to 13 residues. Trimming removed 4 bases at V and 4 bases at J, with 12 bases between. Germline CDR1 reads SGHDT; CDR2 reads YYEEEE. CDR3 in amino acids: CASSVGDSYEQYF. The CDR3 DNA reads TGTGCCAGCAGCGTTGGAGACAGTTACGAGCAGTACTTC.

The rearrangement joins TRBV4-3 to TRBJ1-4; possibly TRBD1 for D (5 bases). Germline V gene sequence: CDR1 LGHNA, CDR2 YSLEER. V lost 0 bases and J 7 bases, leaving 15 bases between the germline ends. The CDR3 has 16 amino acids. The CDR3 sequence is CASSQDMGGGAEKLFF. Written as DNA, the CDR3 is TGCGCCAGCAGCCAAGATATGGGGGGTGGAGCTGAAAAACTGTTTTTT.

The chain recombines TRBV3-1 (or the pseudogene TRBV3-2) with TRBJ2-3; weak D call: TRBD2 (5 bases). The CDR3 loop spans 17 amino acids. Germline V gene lookup returns CDR1 LGHDT and CDR2 YNNKEL (reference sequence). Deletions cut 2 bases from V and 0 bases from J, with 15 bases between. CDR3 loop: CASSQLSGTISTDTQYF. The CDR3 DNA reads as TGTGCCAGCAGCCAACTGAGCGGCACGATAAGCACAGATACGCAGTATTTT.

The chain joins TRBV3-1 (or the pseudogene TRBV3-2) to TRBJ1-3, with D perhaps matching TRBD1 (6 bases). The length of the CDR3 is 16 residues. The V gene lost 0 bases and the J gene lost 0 bases, with 9 bases spanning the gap. Germline CDR1 and CDR2: LGHDT and YNNKEL (reference sequence). CDR3 loop: CASSQDTTGSGNTIYF. For the CDR3, the DNA is TGTGCCAGCAGCCAAGATACGACAGGCTCTGGAAACACCATATATTTT.

The rearrangement uses TRBV24-1 and TRBJ2-2; 7 bases line up with TRBD1. This CDR3 has 16 amino acids. Germline V gene data show CDR1 as KGHDR and CDR2 as SFDVKD. The ends lost 2 bases at V and 1 base at J; junction bases unmatched: 3. The DNA for the CDR3 is TGTGCCACCAGTGATTCCGGGACAGTGAACACCGGGGAGCTGTTTTTT. This encodes CATSDSGTVNTGELFF.

The genes are TRBV6-5 and TRBJ2-7; the D is unclear. CDR1 is MNHEY and CDR2 is SVGAGI in the germline V gene. There are 15 residues in the CDR3. Trimming pared 5 bases from V and 6 bases from J, leaving 20 bases between. Written as DNA, the CDR3 is TGTGCCAGCAGTCTGGCAGGCCAAACCCCCCTCGAGCAGTACTTC. It specifies CASSLAGQTPLEQYF.

The genes are TRBV10-3 and TRBJ1-4, with D tentatively TRBD1 (6 bases). Germline CDR1 is ENHRY and CDR2 is SYGVKD. The CDR3 sequence is 14 residues long. The V gene lost 6 bases and the J gene lost 7 bases, with 15 bases spanning the gap. CDR3 sequence reads: CAIRGGGGGEKLFF. In DNA form, the CDR3 reads TGTGCCATCAGAGGGGGAGGAGGCGGTGAAAAACTGTTTTTT.

V is TRBV6-6 and J is TRBJ1-3; D uncertain. V was shortened by 0 bases and J by 0 bases, with 9 bases between the two germline ends. CDR1 MNHNY and CDR2 SVGAGI come from the germline V gene (reference sequence). The CDR3 sequence is 16 residues long. The CDR3 DNA reads TGTGCCAGCAGTTACTCGCTCGTACTCTCTGGAAACACCATATATTTT. Translation: CASSYSLVLSGNTIYF.

The chain is built from TRBV6-1 and TRBJ2-7, with a tentative D call TRBD2 (5 bases). Trimming left V 3 bases short and J 1 base short, with 13 bases between. This CDR3 has 15 residues. Germline V gene lookup returns CDR1 MNHNS and CDR2 SASEGT. Here the CDR3 DNA reads TGTGCCAGCAGTGACGACCATGGGAGTTCCTACGAGCAGTACTTC. Translated: CASSDDHGSSYEQYF.

V and J are TRBV2 and TRBJ1-5; possible D gene TRBD1, 5 bases. Trimming stripped 8 bases from V and 2 bases from J, with 16 bases between. CDR1 is SNHLY and CDR2 is FYNNEI in the germline V gene. This CDR3 is built from 15 residues. The CDR3 DNA sequence: TGTGCCAGCGAAGTGACCGGGGGGGGCAATCAGCCCCAGCATTTT. Protein sequence: CASEVTGGGNQPQHF.

This chain connects TRBV6-5 to TRBJ1-2, with D unresolved. The V end was cut by 8 bases, the J end by 8 bases, with 12 bases between. Germline assignment: CDR1 MNHEY and CDR2 SVGAGI. The CDR3 is made up of 11 amino acids. The CDR3, as DNA: TGTGCCAGCTGGATGGACCACGGCTACACCTTC. This gives the protein CASWMDHGYTF.

The J gene is TRBJ2-3, the V gene TRBV3-1 (or the pseudogene TRBV3-2); the match to TRBD2 covers 8 bases. CDR3 length: 18 residues. Germline lookup yields CDR1 LGHDT and CDR2 YNNKEL (reference sequence). J was trimmed by 0 bases and V by 5 bases; bases with no gene match: 13. CDR3 sequence reads: CASSSFGGGSISTDTQYF. CDR3 coding DNA: TGTGCCAGCAGCTCCTTCGGGGGGGGCTCTATTAGCACAGATACGCAGTATTTT.

The chain has TRBV28 and TRBJ1-2, with D hard to call. Germline V gene lookup returns CDR1 MDHEN and CDR2 SYDVKM. CDR3 length equals 15 residues. The germline V and J ends were trimmed by 6 bases and 4 bases, with 18 bases remaining between them. The CDR3 loop is CASSLDPTLGYGYTF. The CDR3 nucleotides read TGTGCCAGCAGCCTGGACCCCACCTTAGGCTATGGCTACACCTTC.

The chain employs TRBV27 and TRBJ1-5; D not resolved. CDR3 length: 15 amino acids. V was clipped by 5 bases and J by 0 bases, with 11 bases between them. Germline lookup yields CDR1 MNHEY and CDR2 SMNVEV (reference sequence). In nucleotides, the CDR3 is TGTGCCAGCAGTCCAAACTTTCATAGCAATCAGCCCCAGCATTTT. It yields the protein CASSPNFHSNQPQHF.

The chain recombines TRBV11-2 with TRBJ1-4; unclear D gene. The CDR3 contains 15 residues. Trimming pared 3 bases from V and 7 bases from J, leaving 15 bases between. Germline-derived CDR1 and CDR2 are SGHAT and FQNNGV. The DNA for the CDR3 is TGTGCCAGCAGCTTTAACATTGTAGGAAGTGAAAAACTGTTTTTT. Translation: CASSFNIVGSEKLFF.

The rearrangement joins TRBV4-1 to TRBJ1-1; the D is unclear. V was trimmed by 6 bases and J by 0 bases, leaving 11 bases between them. The CDR3 covers 14 residues. Germline-derived CDR1 and CDR2 are MGHRA and YSYEKL. CDR3 in amino acids: CASRGPLLNTEAFF. In nucleotides, the CDR3 is TGCGCCAGCAGAGGTCCCCTCTTGAACACTGAAGCTTTCTTT.